What follows is one TCR beta chain and its context. These data come from a study of blood T cell repertoires in COVID-19. Overall study: Nucleic acid was either cDNA or gDNA, and it came from T cells, B-cell-depleted T cells, or PBMCs.

Per germline, CDR1 LNHDA and CDR2 SQIVND (reference sequence). The trim removed 4 bases at V and 6 bases at J, leaving 12 bases unmatched. CDR3 length equals 16 residues. Original analysis: Nucleated cell number was recorded as an estimate derived from reference gene primer amplification. Only in-frame clones appear in the TCRdb table, and some are missing; sequencing was by immunoSEQ multiplex PCR. V, J and clone size are taken as reported in that table, and D and trimming were inferred from the DNA itself. The sample consists of 60,000 or so clones, 78% of them appearing once. This receptor was taken from a human donor in a cohort sampled during active COVID-19. This chain links TRBV19 with TRBJ2-3; 8 bases line up with TRBD2. The specimen sequenced was peripheral blood. In DNA form, the CDR3 reads TGTGCCAGTAGTAGCGGAATAGCGGGACTTGGGGATACGCAGTATTTT. Translation gives CASSSGIAGLGDTQYF.